Below, 5 T cell receptor beta chains from the same sample are listed, as sequenced in a study of shared clonotypes between healthy human individuals. Assay: immunoSEQ multiplex PCR; the TCRdb copy retains only in-frame clones and omits some. Of roughly 1,500,000 clones detected, just under 99% appear once; the ten largest clones hold approximately 0.38%. Material: naive CD4+ T cells sorted from blood. The subset denotes: CD45RA+ positively selected. The receptors here all came from a man aged 30-40 years in good health.

This clone was counted a single time. The V call is TRBV4-3, the J call TRBJ1-5, with D unclear. The CDR3 runs to 14 residues. V dropped 0 bases and J dropped 7 bases, with 10 bases sitting between them. Per germline, CDR1 LGHNA and CDR2 YSLEER. The CDR3 nucleotides are TGCGCCAGCAGCCAAGATAGAGCGATCCAGCCCCAGCATTTT. Protein: CASSQDRAIQPQHF.

The V and J genes are TRBV2 and TRBJ1-2; D not resolved. CDR1 is SNHLY and CDR2 is FYNNEI in the germline V gene. This CDR3 is built from 13 residues. V was cut by 6 bases and J by 3 bases, with 11 bases left in between. This CDR3 reads CASSLAGDYGYTF. In DNA, the CDR3 is TGTGCCAGCAGCCTGGCGGGAGACTATGGCTACACCTTC.

The CDR3 reads CASSGSGASRTGELFF. The CDR3, as DNA: TGCGCCAGCAGTGGATCGGGGGCCTCGAGAACCGGGGAGCTGTTTTTT. This rearrangement joins TRBV10-2 to TRBJ2-2; either TRBD1 or TRBD2 may fit D (6 bases each). The V gene's germline CDR1 is WSHSY and CDR2 SAAADI. The CDR3 is made up of 16 amino acids. Trimming took off 4 bases at V and 5 bases at J, with 17 bases between the two ends.

The chain has TRBV6-5 and TRBJ2-7, with 12 bases that match TRBD2. The germline V gene has CDR1 MNHEY and CDR2 SVGAGI. V lost 2 bases to trimming and J lost 4 bases; unmatched junction nucleotides: 3. CDR3 length: 15 residues. The CDR3 nucleotides are TGTGCCAGCAGTTACACTAGCGGGAGGCAGTACGAGCAGTACTTC. The encoded protein is CASSYTSGRQYEQYF.

A note on this clone: At the DNA level, this CDR3 is encoded by other sequences in the same sample as well. V gene TRBV10-3 combines with J gene TRBJ2-1, with TRBD1 matching over 7 bases. The trim removed 6 bases at V and 5 bases at J, leaving 1 base unmatched. The CDR3 is 12 residues long. Germline V gene data show CDR1 as ENHRY and CDR2 as SYGVKD. The CDR3 spells CAISGTDNEQFF. The CDR3 nucleotides read TGTGCCATCAGCGGGACAGACAATGAGCAGTTCTTC.